Detailed here is one TCR beta chain. This record comes from a study of CD8 T cells in Susac syndrome. The wider study: At blood draw, Susac syndrome patients were therapy-naive, on corticosteroids, or on intravenous immunoglobulin alone.

With random hexamers, reverse transcription was performed on roughly 0.45 to 1 ug of RNA. The authors amplified TCR beta CDR3 across 54 Vbeta and 13 Jbeta using immunoSEQ multiplex PCR. Each CDR3 protein is one row after TCRdb ran MiXCR on the immunoSEQ multiplex PCR reads. The table has under 200,000 distinct CDR3 sequences, 94% seen once. Germline-derived CDR1 and CDR2 are KGHDR and SFDVKD. The CDR3 spans 15 residues. J was trimmed by 6 bases and V by 4 bases; bases with no gene match: 4. CD8+ and CD4+ T cells from blood underwent TCR beta sequencing, which was carried out in a high-throughput format.

The source is a human donor with Susac syndrome. Specimen: CD4+ T cells from PBMCs. J is TRBJ2-2 and V is TRBV24-1; TRBD1 matches 10 bases. CDR3 protein: CATSDPDRGAGELFF. Written as DNA, the CDR3 is TGTGCCACCAGTGACCCGGACAGGGGGGCCGGGGAGCTGTTTTTT.